This T cell receptor beta chain was sequenced in a study of glioma-infiltrating T cells. Using RNA template, CDR3s of TCR alpha and beta were amplified with iRepertoire arm-PCR. TCRdb independently ran MiXCR on the multiplex PCR reads; one entry per CDR3 protein. The table lists around 190,000 distinct CDR3 sequences, more than 35% of them singletons. The CDR3 covers 16 residues. V was pared by 6 bases and J by 0 bases, with 17 bases between. Germline V gene lookup returns CDR1 SGHTA and CDR2 FQGNSA. The chain recombines TRBV7-2 with TRBJ1-2, with D hard to call. This receptor was obtained from a human donor with low-grade glioma or glioblastoma, undergoing nonglioma brain surgery, or in good health (not recorded which). Sequencing used glioma tissue, nonneoplastic brain tissue, or PBMCs (not recorded which). In DNA, the CDR3 is TGTGCCAGCAGTTACGATGGCAGGAAATCTAACTATGGCTACACCTTC. This gives the protein CASSYDGRKSNYGYTF.